This T cell receptor (beta chain) was retrieved from a study of blood T cell repertoires in COVID-19. On the study more broadly: Donors in the United States, Italy and Spain gave samples during acute or convalescent COVID-19. Sample material is recorded as cDNA or gDNA derived from T cells, B-cell-depleted T cells, or PBMCs.

How the authors handled the data: How many nucleated cells were present was estimated from reference gene primer amplification. TCRdb keeps only in-frame clones here, not all; method: immunoSEQ multiplex PCR. Clone size and V and J calls were adopted from that table, with D and trimming inferred from the DNA. The data hold hundreds of thousands of clones, with 80% to 90% observed a single time. Trimming at V came to 7 bases and at J to 8 bases, leaving 9 bases not matched to a gene. The germline V gene encodes CDR1 SNHLY and CDR2 FYNNEI. The CDR3 extends over 15 amino acids. The gene calls are TRBV2 and TRBJ2-3; 13 bases align to TRBD2. The receptor comes from a woman aged 25-40 years with active or convalescent COVID-19. The sequencing input was peripheral blood. The CDR3 DNA sequence: TGTGCCAGCACTACTAGCGGGGGGGCCGGCGGTACGCAGTATTTT. Protein product: CASTTSGGAGGTQYF.